This TCR beta chain was obtained from a study of radiotherapy plus CTLA-4 blockade in lung cancer. Study-wide results and limits: Increased serum interferon-beta after radiation also reportedly predicted response strongly. Clones of tumor-derived TCRs expanded in blood after radiotherapy plus ipilimumab.

Generated by immunoSEQ multiplex PCR, the TCRdb table keeps only in-frame clones and is missing some. The sample records around 38,000 clones, approximately 83% being singletons. With regard to this clone: Its target is not known.

The clonotype was recovered from a human donor with non-small cell lung cancer whose response to radiotherapy plus ipilimumab could not be evaluated. This material consisted of peripheral blood, taken from a patient treated with radiotherapy plus ipilimumab.

CDR3 bases: TGTGCCAGCAGGGGGGAGGGCACCTATAATTCACCCCTCCACTTT. This gives the protein CASRGEGTYNSPLHF. This chain connects TRBV28 to TRBJ1-6, with D tentatively TRBD1 (5 bases). CDR3 length: 15 amino acids. Germline V gene data show CDR1 as MDHEN and CDR2 as SYDVKM. V dropped 6 bases and J dropped 2 bases, with 11 bases sitting between them.